This T cell receptor (beta chain) was profiled in a study of blood T cells in healthy people across ages. Notes on the study in general: Roughly linear declines in TCR beta diversity per million T cells occurred with age.

Then a second PCR, running about 6 to 12 cycles, was carried out with a sample-barcoded 5' primer and a J-beta primer mix. Researchers report that each sample yielded at least 2.5 million CDR3-containing paired-end reads. TCRdb redid the calling of the 5' RACE reads with MiXCR, one entry per CDR3 protein. The table includes roughly 1.9 million distinct CDR3 sequences, about two fifths detected once. In the case of this clonotype: The antigen remains unidentified.

Looked up from germline, CDR1 is KGHDR and CDR2 is SFDVKD. The CDR3 runs to 13 residues. J lost 8 bases, V lost 4 bases, and 4 bases had no gene match. This chain uses TRBV24-1 with TRBJ1-2; 9 bases fit TRBD1. Input material: blood. The receptor was derived from a human donor in good health. CDR3 sequence reads: CATSDRTGVGYTF. The CDR3 DNA reads TGTGCCACCAGTGACAGGACAGGGGTCGGCTACACCTTC.